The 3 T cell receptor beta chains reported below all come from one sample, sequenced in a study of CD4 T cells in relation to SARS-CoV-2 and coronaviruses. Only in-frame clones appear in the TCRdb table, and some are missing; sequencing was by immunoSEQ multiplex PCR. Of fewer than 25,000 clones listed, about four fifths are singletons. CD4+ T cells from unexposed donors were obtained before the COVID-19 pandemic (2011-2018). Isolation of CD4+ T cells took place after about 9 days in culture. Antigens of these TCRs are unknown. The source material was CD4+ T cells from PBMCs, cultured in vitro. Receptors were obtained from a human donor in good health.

The CDR3 protein is CASSPVLAGAGHNIQYF. The CDR3 coding sequence is TGTGCCAGCAGCCCTGTCCTGGCGGGAGCCGGGCACAACATTCAGTACTTC. The chain recombines TRBV4-2 with TRBJ2-4, with TRBD2 identical over 7 bases. The germline V gene encodes CDR1 LGHNA and CDR2 YNFKEQ. The CDR3 sequence is 17 residues long. The ends lost 4 bases at V and 7 bases at J; junction bases unmatched: 16.

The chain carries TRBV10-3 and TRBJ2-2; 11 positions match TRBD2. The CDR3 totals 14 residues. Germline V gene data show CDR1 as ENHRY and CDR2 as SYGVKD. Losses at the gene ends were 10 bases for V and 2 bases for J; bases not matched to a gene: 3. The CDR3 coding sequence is TGTGCCACCGGACTAGCGGGCAACACCGGGGAGCTGTTTTTT. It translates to CATGLAGNTGELFF.

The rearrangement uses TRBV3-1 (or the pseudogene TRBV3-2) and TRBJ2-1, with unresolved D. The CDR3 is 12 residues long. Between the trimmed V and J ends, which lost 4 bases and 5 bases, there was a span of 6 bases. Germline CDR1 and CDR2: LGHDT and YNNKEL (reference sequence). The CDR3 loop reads CASSRTNNEQFF. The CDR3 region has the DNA TGTGCCAGCAGCCGAACAAACAATGAGCAGTTCTTC.